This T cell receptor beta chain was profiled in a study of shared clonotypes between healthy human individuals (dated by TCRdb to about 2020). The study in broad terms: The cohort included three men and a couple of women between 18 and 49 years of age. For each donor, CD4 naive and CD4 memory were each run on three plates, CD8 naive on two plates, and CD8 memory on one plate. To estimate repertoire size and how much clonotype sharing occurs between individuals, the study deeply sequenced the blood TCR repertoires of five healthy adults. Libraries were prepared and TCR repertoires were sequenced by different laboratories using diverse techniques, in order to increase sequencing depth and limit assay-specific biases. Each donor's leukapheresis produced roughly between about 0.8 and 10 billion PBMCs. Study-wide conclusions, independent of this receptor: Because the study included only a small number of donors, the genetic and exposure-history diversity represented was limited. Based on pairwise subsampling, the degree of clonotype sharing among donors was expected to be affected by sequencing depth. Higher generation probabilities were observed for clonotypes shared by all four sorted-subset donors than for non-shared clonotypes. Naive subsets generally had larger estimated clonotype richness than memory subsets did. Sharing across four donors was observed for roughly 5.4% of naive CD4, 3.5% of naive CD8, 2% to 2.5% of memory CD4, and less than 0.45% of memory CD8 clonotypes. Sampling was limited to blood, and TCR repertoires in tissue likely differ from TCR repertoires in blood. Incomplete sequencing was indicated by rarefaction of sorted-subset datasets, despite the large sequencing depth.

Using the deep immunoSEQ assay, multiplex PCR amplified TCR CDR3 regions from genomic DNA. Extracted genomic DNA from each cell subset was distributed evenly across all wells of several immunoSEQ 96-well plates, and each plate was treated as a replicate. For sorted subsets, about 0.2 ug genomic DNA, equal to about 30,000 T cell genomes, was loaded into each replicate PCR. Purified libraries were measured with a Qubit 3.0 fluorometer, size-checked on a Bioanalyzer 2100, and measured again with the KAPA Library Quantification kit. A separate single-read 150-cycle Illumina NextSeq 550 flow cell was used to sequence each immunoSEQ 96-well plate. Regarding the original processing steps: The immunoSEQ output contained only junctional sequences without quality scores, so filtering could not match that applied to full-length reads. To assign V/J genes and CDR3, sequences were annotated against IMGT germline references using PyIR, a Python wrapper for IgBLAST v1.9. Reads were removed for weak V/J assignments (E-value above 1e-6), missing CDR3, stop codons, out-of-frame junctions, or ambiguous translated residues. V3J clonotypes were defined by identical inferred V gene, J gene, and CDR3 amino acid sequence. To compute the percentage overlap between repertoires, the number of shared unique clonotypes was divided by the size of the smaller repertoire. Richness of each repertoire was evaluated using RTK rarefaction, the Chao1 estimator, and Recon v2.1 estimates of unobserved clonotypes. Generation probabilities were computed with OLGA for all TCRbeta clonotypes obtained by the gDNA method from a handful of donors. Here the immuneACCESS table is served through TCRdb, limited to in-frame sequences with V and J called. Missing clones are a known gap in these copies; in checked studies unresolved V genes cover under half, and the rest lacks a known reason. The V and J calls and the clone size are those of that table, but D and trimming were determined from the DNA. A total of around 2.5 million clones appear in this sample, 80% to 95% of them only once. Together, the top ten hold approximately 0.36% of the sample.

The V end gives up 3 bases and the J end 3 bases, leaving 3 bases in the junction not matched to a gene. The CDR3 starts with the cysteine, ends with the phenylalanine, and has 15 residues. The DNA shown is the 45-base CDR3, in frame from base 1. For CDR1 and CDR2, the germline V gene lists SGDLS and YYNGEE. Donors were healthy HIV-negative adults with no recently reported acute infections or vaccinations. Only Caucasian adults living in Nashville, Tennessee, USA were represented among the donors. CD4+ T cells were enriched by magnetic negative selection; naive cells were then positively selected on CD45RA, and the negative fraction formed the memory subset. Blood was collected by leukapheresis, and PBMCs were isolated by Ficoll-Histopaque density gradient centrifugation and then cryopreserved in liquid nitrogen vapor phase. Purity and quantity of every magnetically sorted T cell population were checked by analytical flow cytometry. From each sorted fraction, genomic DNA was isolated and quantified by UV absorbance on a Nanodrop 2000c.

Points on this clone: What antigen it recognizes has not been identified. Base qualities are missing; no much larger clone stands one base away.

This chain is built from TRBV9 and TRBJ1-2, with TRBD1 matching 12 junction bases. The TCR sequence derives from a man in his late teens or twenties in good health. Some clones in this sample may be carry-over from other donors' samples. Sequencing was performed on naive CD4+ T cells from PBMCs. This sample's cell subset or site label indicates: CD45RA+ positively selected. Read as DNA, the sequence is TGTGCCAGCAGCGAGGGGACAGGGGGCTACTATGGCTACACCTTC. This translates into CASSEGTGGYYGYTF.